A selection of T cell receptor beta chains follows, all from one sample in a study of shared clonotypes between healthy human individuals. Clones were read by immunoSEQ multiplex PCR, and TCRdb kept only the in-frame ones, dropping some. This table has about 1.5 million clones, approximately 98% appearing once. Sequencing was carried out using naive CD4+ T cells sorted from blood. These receptors originate from a man aged 25-40 years in good health. Both conserved end residues are part of each CDR3. Each record gives: D gene, clone size, J gene, V gene, CDR3 protein, CDR3 DNA. A D gene is named only where the DNA matches it firmly. Where a row states a size, it is once, few, many or the class of an expanded clone; other rows omit it.

d_gene: TRBD1; abundance: NA; j_gene: TRBJ2-5; v_gene: TRBV20-1; CDR3aa: CSAGTAETQYF; CDR3nt: TGCAGTGCTGGGACAGCAGAGACCCAGTACTTC
d_gene: TRBD2; abundance: once; j_gene: TRBJ2-5; v_gene: TRBV15; CDR3aa: CATSIPSGGLAGGETQYF; CDR3nt: TGTGCCACCAGCATACCCTCAGGCGGACTAGCGGGAGGGGAGACCCAGTACTTC
d_gene: NA; abundance: NA; j_gene: TRBJ2-5; v_gene: TRBV6-1; CDR3aa: CASSEVVIQETQYF; CDR3nt: TGTGCCAGCAGTGAAGTAGTTATACAAGAGACCCAGTACTTC
d_gene: NA; abundance: NA; j_gene: TRBJ2-1; v_gene: TRBV4-3; CDR3aa: CASSQDETGGYNEQFF; CDR3nt: TGCGCCAGCAGCCAAGATGAGACAGGCGGATACAATGAGCAGTTCTTC
d_gene: NA; abundance: NA; j_gene: TRBJ1-5; v_gene: TRBV28; CDR3aa: CASSETLINPQHF; CDR3nt: TGTGCCAGCAGCGAAACCCTAATCAACCCCCAGCATTTT
d_gene: NA; abundance: NA; j_gene: TRBJ2-5; v_gene: TRBV5-1; CDR3aa: CASSSIGTQETQYF; CDR3nt: TGCGCCAGCAGCTCCATCGGGACACAAGAGACCCAGTACTTC
d_gene: TRBD2; abundance: NA; j_gene: TRBJ2-1; v_gene: TRBV9; CDR3aa: CASSILAGAGEQFF; CDR3nt: TGTGCCAGCTCTATCCTAGCGGGAGCGGGTGAGCAGTTCTTC
d_gene: NA; abundance: NA; j_gene: TRBJ1-3; v_gene: TRBV6-1; CDR3aa: CASSERGDRAGNTIYF; CDR3nt: TGTGCCAGCAGTGAAAGGGGGGACCGAGCGGGAAACACCATATATTTT
d_gene: NA; abundance: NA; j_gene: TRBJ1-1; v_gene: TRBV7-9; CDR3aa: CASSLLGNTEAFF; CDR3nt: TGTGCCAGCAGCTTACTGGGGAACACTGAAGCTTTCTTT
d_gene: NA; abundance: NA; j_gene: TRBJ2-2; v_gene: TRBV30; CDR3aa: CAGGTRNTGELFF; CDR3nt: TGTGCCGGCGGGACAAGGAACACCGGGGAGCTGTTTTTT
d_gene: TRBD1; abundance: NA; j_gene: TRBJ2-1; v_gene: TRBV5-1; CDR3aa: CASRQGAYEQFF; CDR3nt: TGCGCCAGCCGACAGGGGGCTTATGAGCAGTTCTTC
d_gene: TRBD1; abundance: NA; j_gene: TRBJ1-5; v_gene: TRBV6-1; CDR3aa: CASRPQTGRRQPQHF; CDR3nt: TGTGCCAGCAGACCACAGACAGGGAGGCGGCAGCCCCAGCATTTT
d_gene: NA; abundance: NA; j_gene: TRBJ2-6; v_gene: TRBV7-2; CDR3aa: CASSLGQPPANVLTF; CDR3nt: TGTGCCAGCAGCCTCGGACAGCCCCCGGCCAACGTCCTGACTTTC
d_gene: NA; abundance: NA; j_gene: TRBJ1-1; v_gene: TRBV6-1; CDR3aa: CASSANTEAFF; CDR3nt: TGTGCCAGCAGTGCTAACACTGAAGCTTTCTTT
d_gene: NA; abundance: NA; j_gene: TRBJ2-1; v_gene: TRBV20-1; CDR3aa: CSARYNEQFF; CDR3nt: TGCAGTGCCCGCTACAATGAGCAGTTCTTC
d_gene: NA; abundance: NA; j_gene: TRBJ1-1; v_gene: TRBV18; CDR3aa: CASSLKTDANTEAFF; CDR3nt: TGTGCCAGCTCACTAAAGACAGATGCGAACACTGAAGCTTTCTTT
d_gene: NA; abundance: NA; j_gene: TRBJ2-5; v_gene: TRBV18; CDR3aa: CASSPYQETQYF; CDR3nt: TGTGCCAGCTCACCGTACCAAGAGACCCAGTACTTC
d_gene: NA; abundance: NA; j_gene: TRBJ2-7; v_gene: TRBV28; CDR3aa: CASSLSRIRHEQYF; CDR3nt: TGTGCCAGCAGTTTAAGTAGAATTCGGCACGAGCAGTACTTC
d_gene: NA; abundance: NA; j_gene: TRBJ1-2; v_gene: TRBV25-1; CDR3aa: CASSELGFGYTF; CDR3nt: TGTGCCAGCAGTGAACTGGGGTTTGGCTACACCTTC
d_gene: NA; abundance: NA; j_gene: TRBJ1-1; v_gene: TRBV28; CDR3aa: CASSLGSYPTEAFF; CDR3nt: TGTGCCAGCAGTTTAGGTTCTTACCCCACTGAAGCTTTCTTT
d_gene: NA; abundance: NA; j_gene: TRBJ1-4; v_gene: TRBV30; CDR3aa: CAWSLQGTLNEKLFF; CDR3nt: TGTGCCTGGAGTCTGCAGGGGACTCTTAATGAAAAACTGTTTTTT
d_gene: NA; abundance: NA; j_gene: TRBJ1-1; v_gene: TRBV7-9; CDR3aa: CASSPSVGWNTEAFF; CDR3nt: TGTGCCAGCAGCCCCTCCGTAGGGTGGAACACTGAAGCTTTCTTT
d_gene: TRBD1; abundance: NA; j_gene: TRBJ1-5; v_gene: TRBV9; CDR3aa: CASSLGQGENQPQHF; CDR3nt: TGTGCCAGCAGCTTGGGACAGGGAGAAAATCAGCCCCAGCATTTT